This is a list of T cell receptor beta chains from one sample in a study of T-cell memory formation after mild COVID-19. TCRdb fed the 5' RACE reads into MiXCR, producing one record per CDR3 protein. The sample includes 470,000 or so distinct CDR3 sequences, roughly 18% of them seen just once. Sequenced material: PBMCs or a T cell subset sorted from them (not recorded which). The source is an adult woman who had mild COVID-19 (a few samples of this study predate the infection). Cell type and time point are not known. CDR3s include the opening cysteine and the closing phenylalanine or tryptophan. The order of the fields is V gene, J gene, clone size, D gene, CDR3 protein, CDR3 DNA. A D gene is named only where the DNA matches it firmly. Not all rows give a size; the values are once, few, many and, for expanded clones, a class.

>TRBV4-2|TRBJ2-7|NA|NA
CASSLTRVSYEQYF
TGTGCCAGCAGCCTCACAAGAGTAAGCTACGAGCAGTACTTC
>TRBV7-2|TRBJ2-1|NA|TRBD2
CASSLGTSAYNEQFF
TGTGCCAGCAGCTTGGGGACTAGCGCTTACAATGAGCAGTTCTTC
>TRBV7-9|TRBJ2-7|few|NA
CASSHGSLQGYEQYF
TGTGCCAGCAGCCACGGATCATTACAGGGTTACGAGCAGTACTTC
>TRBV5-5|TRBJ2-5|NA|NA
CASSLFWEETQYF
TGTGCCAGCAGCTTGTTCTGGGAGGAGACCCAGTACTTC
>TRBV6-2/TRBV6-3|TRBJ2-5|few|TRBD2
CASRLLAGKETQYF
TGTGCCAGCAGACTACTAGCGGGAAAAGAGACCCAGTACTTC
>TRBV20-1|TRBJ2-1|NA|TRBD2
CSFIPGTRKGEQFF
TGCAGCTTTATCCCCGGGACTAGGAAGGGTGAGCAGTTCTTC
>TRBV24-1|TRBJ1-2|NA|NA
CATSDPGARYGYTF
TGTGCCACCAGTGACCCGGGAGCTCGGTATGGCTACACCTTC
>TRBV29-1|TRBJ2-7|NA|NA
CSVVPGSYEQYF
TGCAGCGTTGTTCCGGGTTCCTACGAGCAGTACTTC
>TRBV7-9|TRBJ1-1|few|NA
CASSFSGTTNTEAFF
TGTGCCAGCAGCTTCTCCGGGACAACGAACACTGAAGCTTTCTTT
>TRBV12-3/TRBV12-4|TRBJ2-7|few|TRBD1
CASSAPPGQSVFAYEQYF
TGTGCCAGCAGTGCTCCTCCGGGACAGTCAGTTTTTGCATACGAGCAGTACTTC
>TRBV4-2|TRBJ1-2|few|TRBD1
CASSQYSGTGNYGYTF
TGTGCCAGCAGCCAATATTCCGGGACAGGGAACTATGGCTACACCTTC
>TRBV7-9|TRBJ2-1|NA|TRBD2
CASSSGTSGIGAYNEQFF
TGTGCCAGCAGCTCCGGGACTAGCGGGATAGGTGCCTACAATGAGCAGTTCTTC
>TRBV7-9|TRBJ1-2|few|NA
CASSLAPRVKHNHGYTF
TGTGCCAGCAGCTTAGCGCCCAGGGTCAAACACAATCATGGCTACACCTTC
>TRBV11-2|TRBJ1-4|NA|NA
CASSSRGANEKLFF
TGTGCCAGCAGCTCTAGGGGGGCTAATGAAAAACTGTTTTTT
>TRBV10-2|TRBJ2-5|NA|TRBD2
CASSEWRERKETQYF
TGCGCCAGCAGTGAATGGCGGGAGCGGAAAGAGACCCAGTACTTC
>TRBV5-4|TRBJ2-3|NA|TRBD2
CASSFIAGGGEDTQYF
TGTGCCAGCAGCTTCATAGCGGGAGGTGGTGAAGATACGCAGTATTTT
>TRBV5-1|TRBJ2-1|NA|NA
CASSLGTGGRPNEQFF
TGCGCCAGCAGCTTGGGCACCGGGGGCCGGCCCAATGAGCAGTTCTTC
>TRBV20-1|TRBJ1-2|many|TRBD1
CSAPAGTGIGNRGYTF
TGCAGTGCTCCTGCCGGGACAGGGATCGGGAATAGAGGCTACACCTTC
>TRBV24-1|TRBJ2-3|NA|TRBD2
CATRGLAGTDTQYF
TGTGCCACCAGAGGACTAGCGGGGACAGATACGCAGTATTTT
>TRBV5-1|TRBJ1-1|NA|NA
CASSLYSGFGTEAFF
TGCGCCAGCAGCTTGTATTCCGGGTTCGGCACTGAAGCTTTCTTT
>TRBV7-6|TRBJ1-1|NA|NA
CASSLAAAGTEAFF
TGTGCCAGCAGCTTAGCTGCAGCAGGCACTGAAGCTTTCTTT
>TRBV10-2|TRBJ2-7|few|TRBD2
CASSGSGTSGYYEQYF
TGCGCCAGCAGTGGGTCCGGGACTAGCGGATACTACGAGCAGTACTTC
>TRBV12-3/TRBV12-4|TRBJ1-2|few|NA
CASRAGTDIYGYTF
TGTGCCAGCAGAGCAGGGACGGACATCTATGGCTACACCTTC
>TRBV30|TRBJ2-7|many|NA
CAGGVRGRKTYEQYF
TGTGCCGGGGGCGTTCGGGGCCGAAAAACCTACGAGCAGTACTTC
>TRBV9|TRBJ2-5|NA|TRBD2
CASSVSSGGAQETQYF
TGTGCCAGCAGCGTATCTAGCGGGGGGGCGCAAGAGACCCAGTACTTC
>TRBV15|TRBJ1-1|NA|NA
CATSRDARMNTEAFF
TGTGCCACCAGCAGAGATGCGAGAATGAACACTGAAGCTTTCTTT
>TRBV2|TRBJ1-5|NA|NA
CASSDTAGNNQPQHF
TGTGCCAGCAGTGATACGGCAGGGAACAATCAGCCCCAGCATTTT
>TRBV24-1|TRBJ2-1|few|NA
CASSTGHPHNEQFF
TGTGCCAGTTCTACGGGTCATCCCCACAATGAGCAGTTCTTC
>TRBV5-1|TRBJ2-7|few|NA
CASSLNGEQYF
TGCGCCAGCAGCTTGAACGGGGAGCAGTACTTC
>TRBV11-2|TRBJ2-1|few|NA
CASSLVLSRYEQFF
TGTGCCAGCAGCTTAGTTCTGTCACGGTATGAGCAGTTCTTC
>TRBV11-2|TRBJ2-1|few|NA
CASSLGGGLEQFF
TGTGCCAGCAGCTTAGGAGGGGGTTTGGAGCAGTTCTTC
>TRBV6-2/TRBV6-3|TRBJ2-7|NA|TRBD1
CASLDRVRVEQYF
TGTGCCAGCCTGGACAGGGTGCGAGTCGAGCAGTACTTC
>TRBV3-1|TRBJ2-3|NA|NA
CASSQDLGLRGTDTQYF
TGTGCCAGCAGCCAAGATCTGGGTTTAAGGGGCACAGATACGCAGTATTTT
>TRBV20-1|TRBJ1-2|few|NA
CSASPGNYGYTF
TGCAGTGCTTCTCCAGGAAACTATGGCTACACCTTC
>TRBV20-1|TRBJ1-1|NA|NA
CSAITSSGTEAFF
TGCAGTGCTATTACAAGCTCGGGAACTGAAGCTTTCTTT
>TRBV2|TRBJ2-7|NA|NA
CASTPLTYEQYF
TGTGCCAGCACGCCTCTCACCTACGAGCAGTACTTC
>TRBV29-1|TRBJ1-2|NA|NA
CSVVRVETNYGYTF
TGCAGCGTTGTAAGGGTGGAGACTAACTATGGCTACACCTTC